The rows below give T cell receptor beta chains drawn from one sample of a study of spatial heterogeneity in lung cancer. TCRdb re-analysed the 5' RACE reads in MiXCR, keeping a single row per CDR3 protein. The sample lists 12,000 or so distinct CDR3 sequences, just over 5% occurring once. Sequencing used lung tumor tissue, obtained at surgery. These receptor sequences come from a male donor with early-stage non-small cell lung cancer. The CDR3 runs from the conserved cysteine through the conserved F or W. Each record gives: D gene, clone size, V gene, J gene, CDR3 protein, CDR3 DNA. D genes are given only for firm matches. Only some rows state a clone size, as once, few, many or a class for expanded clones.

>TRBD1|many|TRBV20-1|TRBJ2-7
CSARDGQGRVEQYF
TGCAGTGCTAGAGATGGACAGGGGAGGGTCGAGCAGTACTTC
>TRBD1|NA|TRBV15|TRBJ1-1
CATSRGQGYTEAFF
TGTGCCACCAGCAGGGGACAGGGCTACACTGAAGCTTTCTTT
>NA|few|TRBV28|TRBJ2-5
CASRVYGLGQLIQETQYF
TGTGCCAGCAGAGTTTACGGGCTTGGGCAGCTGATCCAAGAGACCCAGTACTTC
>NA|NA|TRBV6-1|TRBJ2-3
CASQRAELGYTQYF
TGTGCCAGTCAACGGGCGGAACTCGGGTATACGCAGTATTTT
>NA|NA|TRBV7-6|TRBJ2-2
CASSLGRKTGNTGELFF
TGTGCCAGCAGCTTAGGCCGTAAGACAGGGAACACCGGGGAGCTGTTTTTT
>NA|many|TRBV24-1|TRBJ1-2
CATSDNDGYTF
TGTGCCACCAGTGATAACGATGGCTACACCTTC
>TRBD1|many|TRBV5-1|TRBJ1-1
CASSTTGLNTEAFF
TGCGCCAGCAGCACGACAGGGTTGAACACTGAAGCTTTCTTT
>NA|many|TRBV5-1|TRBJ2-6
CASSPRETGANVLTF
TGCGCCAGCAGCCCCCGGGAAACTGGGGCCAACGTCCTGACTTTC
>TRBD2|many|TRBV20-1|TRBJ2-1
CSAGTSGGYYNEQFF
TGCAGTGCTGGAACTAGCGGGGGGTATTACAATGAGCAGTTCTTC
>TRBD1|many|TRBV20-1|TRBJ2-7
CSATTGDYEQYF
TGCAGTGCAACCACAGGGGACTACGAGCAGTACTTC
>NA|many|TRBV5-4|TRBJ1-2
CASSLRGAGNYGYTF
TGTGCCAGCAGCTTGCGAGGGGCTGGCAACTATGGCTACACCTTC
>NA|many|TRBV2|TRBJ1-5
CASSEGTTSNQPQHF
TGTGCCAGCAGTGAGGGTACTACAAGCAATCAGCCCCAGCATTTT
>NA|many|TRBV4-1|TRBJ2-4
CASSQEWTGAKNIQYF
TGCGCCAGCAGCCAAGAGTGGACGGGGGCCAAAAACATTCAGTACTTC
>NA|medium-sized|TRBV28|TRBJ2-6
CASSSPPSGANVLTF
TGTGCCAGCAGTTCCCCCCCTTCTGGGGCCAACGTCCTGACTTTC
>NA|many|TRBV5-1|TRBJ1-1
CASSLENMNTEAFF
TGCGCCAGCAGCTTGGAGAACATGAACACTGAAGCTTTCTTT
>NA|many|TRBV9|TRBJ1-5
CASSVEGDQPQHF
TGTGCCAGCAGCGTAGAGGGGGATCAGCCCCAGCATTTT